The rows below give T cell receptor beta chains drawn from one sample of a study of blood T cell repertoires in COVID-19. Generated by immunoSEQ multiplex PCR, the TCRdb table keeps only in-frame clones and is missing some. The top ten hold 19% of the sample, which has over 95,000 clones, more than 85% seen once. Sequencing was carried out using peripheral blood. These receptors were obtained from a human donor with acute or convalescent COVID-19. The donor label of this sample is uncertain. Both conserved end residues are part of each CDR3. The D gene is left open where the match is weak. Size tells how often a clone was seen (once, few, many) or the class of an expanded clone, and some rows leave it out.

V gene,D gene,J gene,clone size,CDR3 protein,CDR3 DNA
TRBV28,NA,TRBJ1-5,NA,CASSYYQSGQGRARW,TGTGCCAGCAGCTACTATCAATCAGGGCAGGGTCGAGCTCGGTGG
TRBV2,TRBD1,TRBJ2-5,NA,CASSGVDWPWTGGSRETQYF,TGTGCCAGCAGTGGGGTCGACTGGCCTTGGACAGGGGGCTCAAGAGAGACCCAGTACTTC
TRBV18,TRBD1,TRBJ1-2,once,CASSPRTGLSNYGYTF,TGTGCCAGCTCACCCCGGACAGGGTTGTCTAACTATGGCTACACCTTC
TRBV7-3,TRBD1,TRBJ2-3,NA,CASSRWQGETDTQYF,TGTGCCAGCAGCCGTTGGCAGGGGGAAACAGATACGCAGTATTTT
TRBV7-9,TRBD1,TRBJ1-2,NA,CASSPTGDAYGYTF,TGTGCCAGCAGCCCGACAGGGGACGCCTATGGCTACACCTTC
TRBV7-9,NA,TRBJ2-7,NA,CASSPRGDEQYF,TGTGCCAGCAGCCCCCGCGGGGACGAGCAGTACTTC
TRBV18,TRBD2,TRBJ2-7,NA,CASSLTSGSYEQYF,TGTGCCAGCTCACTGACTAGCGGGAGTTACGAGCAGTACTTC
TRBV7-9,NA,TRBJ2-5,NA,CASSLGSIQETQYF,TGTGCCAGCAGCTTAGGTAGTATCCAAGAGACCCAGTACTTC
TRBV3-1/TRBV3-2,NA,TRBJ2-3,NA,CASSEQGSSTDTQYF,TGTGCCAGCAGCGAACAGGGATCTAGCACAGATACGCAGTATTTT
TRBV11-1,NA,TRBJ2-1,once,CASSGAAGQYNEQFF,TGTGCCAGCAGCGGGGCTGCGGGGCAGTACAATGAGCAGTTCTTC
TRBV6-5,TRBD2,TRBJ2-7,NA,CASSPRLAGEVQYF,TGTGCCAGCAGTCCGCGCCTAGCGGGAGAAGTGCAGTACTTC
TRBV7-2,NA,TRBJ1-1,NA,CASSLDSNTEAFF,TGTGCCAGCAGCCTAGATTCAAACACTGAAGCTTTCTTT
TRBV15,NA,TRBJ2-2,NA,CATSRPYQTGELFF,TGTGCCACCAGCAGACCGTACCAGACCGGGGAGCTGTTTTTT
TRBV28,NA,TRBJ1-6,few,CASGPIGQINSPLHF,TGTGCCAGCGGCCCCATCGGACAAATTAATTCACCCCTCCACTTT
TRBV28,NA,TRBJ2-5,NA,CASRDKRRETQYF,TGTGCCAGCAGAGACAAACGCCGGGAGACCCAGTACTTC
TRBV6-6,NA,TRBJ2-7,NA,CASNDGGGSAYEQYF,TGTGCCAGCAACGACGGGGGCGGGAGCGCCTACGAGCAGTACTTC
TRBV10-3,NA,TRBJ1-1,NA,CAISKHQGQDTEAFF,TGTGCCATCAGTAAGCACCAGGGGCAGGACACTGAAGCTTTCTTT
TRBV28,NA,TRBJ1-3,NA,CASSLWGGSSGNTIYF,TGTGCCAGCAGTTTATGGGGAGGGAGCTCTGGAAACACCATATATTTT
TRBV7-9,NA,TRBJ1-6,NA,CASSLAGGPYNSPLHF,TGTGCCAGCAGCTTAGCGGGGGGACCGTATAATTCACCCCTCCACTTT
TRBV12-3/TRBV12-4,TRBD2,TRBJ2-1,once,CASRVGTTNEQFF,TGTGCCAGCAGGGTGGGGACTACCAATGAGCAGTTCTTC
TRBV6-2/TRBV6-3,NA,TRBJ1-1,NA,CASSPDRRTEAFF,TGTGCCAGCAGTCCCGACAGGCGCACTGAAGCTTTCTTT
TRBV12-3/TRBV12-4,NA,TRBJ2-7,once,CASSFIRQGEQYF,TGTGCCAGCAGTTTCATCCGGCAGGGCGAGCAGTACTTC
TRBV30,NA,TRBJ1-2,NA,CAWGLKGDMGWSGYTF,TGTGCCTGGGGGCTCAAAGGGGACATGGGATGGTCTGGCTACACCTTC
TRBV6-1,NA,TRBJ2-3,NA,CASSDEGLGTDTQYF,TGTGCCAGCAGTGATGAGGGTCTGGGCACAGATACGCAGTATTTT
TRBV9,TRBD1,TRBJ2-2,NA,CASSVEPSGGPFTGELFF,TGTGCCAGCAGCGTAGAACCGTCAGGGGGACCCTTCACCGGGGAGCTGTTTTTT
TRBV19,NA,TRBJ1-1,NA,CASTPSFQADQWNTEAFF,TGTGCCAGTACCCCATCCTTTCAGGCTGATCAATGGAACACTGAAGCTTTCTTT
TRBV5-8,NA,TRBJ2-2,NA,CASSFISNTGELFF,TGTGCCAGCAGCTTTATCTCGAACACCGGGGAGCTGTTTTTT
TRBV27,NA,TRBJ2-1,once,CASKGIWAAYNEQFF,TGTGCCAGCAAGGGGATATGGGCCGCCTACAATGAGCAGTTCTTC
TRBV24-1,TRBD1,TRBJ1-2,NA,CATSDLGTDGYTF,TGTGCCACCAGTGACCTCGGGACAGATGGCTACACCTTC
TRBV11-2,NA,TRBJ1-1,NA,CASSLGLSTEAFF,TGTGCCAGCAGCTTAGGGTTGAGCACTGAAGCTTTCTTT
TRBV5-1,TRBD2,TRBJ2-5,few,CASSLGRTSGRETQYF,TGCGCCAGCAGCTTGGGACGGACTAGCGGGAGGGAGACCCAGTACTTC
TRBV28,NA,TRBJ2-7,NA,CASSLARGSEQYF,TGTGCCAGCAGTTTGGCTAGGGGAAGCGAGCAGTACTTC
TRBV7-7,NA,TRBJ2-1,NA,CASSSLLDGEQFF,TGTGCCAGCAGCTCTCTACTAGACGGTGAGCAGTTCTTC
TRBV10-3,TRBD2,TRBJ2-3,NA,CAISDGSGSDTQYF,TGTGCCATCAGTGACGGCAGCGGGAGTGATACGCAGTATTTT
TRBV27,NA,TRBJ1-1,few,CASSFAGGRTEAFF,TGTGCCAGCAGTTTCGCCGGGGGGCGGACTGAAGCTTTCTTT
TRBV15,NA,TRBJ2-3,NA,CATSRWDTSGTDTQYF,TGTGCCACCAGTAGGTGGGACACTAGCGGCACAGATACGCAGTATTTT
TRBV7-9,NA,TRBJ1-6,NA,CASSENSPLHF,TGTGCCAGCAGTGAGAATTCACCCCTCCACTTT
TRBV28,NA,TRBJ1-1,once,CASSFISFVNTEAFF,TGTGCCAGCAGTTTTATTTCGTTCGTGAACACTGAAGCTTTCTTT
TRBV5-4,NA,TRBJ1-2,NA,CASRLNYGYTF,TGTGCCAGCAGACTGAACTATGGCTACACCTTC
TRBV18,NA,TRBJ1-3,NA,CASSPGTSRTTGNTIYF,TGTGCCAGCTCCCCGGGGACATCAAGAACTACTGGAAACACCATATATTTT
TRBV7-6,NA,TRBJ2-1,NA,CASSLVGGYYNEQFF,TGTGCCAGCAGCTTAGTCGGAGGGTACTACAATGAGCAGTTCTTC
TRBV6-4,TRBD1,TRBJ1-5,NA,CASSDYRGPPNQPQHF,TGTGCCAGCAGTGACTACAGGGGCCCGCCCAACCAGCCCCAGCATTTT
TRBV14,NA,TRBJ1-6,NA,CASSRSYNSPLHF,TGTGCCAGCAGCCGGAGCTATAATTCACCCCTCCACTTT
TRBV5-4,NA,TRBJ1-1,once,CASSRGQNTEAFF,TGTGCCAGCAGCAGAGGTCAGAACACTGAAGCTTTCTTT
TRBV5-1,NA,TRBJ1-5,NA,CASSPGENQPQHF,TGCGCCAGCAGCCCAGGGGAGAATCAGCCCCAGCATTTT
TRBV10-3,NA,TRBJ2-7,NA,CAIRPGQSYEQYF,TGTGCCATCAGACCGGGACAATCCTACGAGCAGTACTTC
TRBV11-2,TRBD1,TRBJ2-7,NA,CASSRDSSYEQYF,TGTGCCAGCAGCCGGGACAGCTCCTACGAGCAGTACTTC
TRBV20-1,NA,TRBJ2-2,NA,CSASQALPDFNTGELFF,TGCAGTGCTAGTCAGGCCCTCCCGGACTTTAACACCGGGGAGCTGTTTTTT
TRBV6-5,NA,TRBJ2-7,NA,CASSYSSGGATYEQYF,TGTGCCAGCAGTTACTCGTCTGGCGGGGCAACCTACGAGCAGTACTTC
TRBV27,TRBD2,TRBJ2-7,NA,CASSHRLAGGKKRIYRLYEQYF,TGTGCCAGCAGTCACCGACTAGCGGGGGGGAAGAAGAGGATATACCGCTTATACGAGCAGTACTTC
TRBV9,TRBD1,TRBJ1-2,NA,CASSVGGGGGYGYTF,TGTGCCAGCAGCGTAGGAGGGGGCGGAGGCTATGGCTACACCTTC
TRBV3-1/TRBV3-2,NA,TRBJ2-5,NA,CASSRETSQETQYF,TGTGCCAGCAGCCGCGAAACTAGCCAAGAGACCCAGTACTTC
TRBV6-2/TRBV6-3,NA,TRBJ2-7,once,CASSYTTQDQYEQYF,TGTGCCAGCAGTTACACGACCCAGGATCAATACGAGCAGTACTTC
TRBV12-3/TRBV12-4,TRBD1,TRBJ2-2,NA,CASSSRGWLFF,TGTGCCAGCAGTAGCAGGGGGTGGCTGTTTTTT
TRBV21-1,NA,TRBJ1-5,NA,CASSNQPHETGTYHQPQHF,TGTGCCAGCAGCAATCAACCCCATGAGACAGGGACATATCATCAGCCCCAGCATTTT
TRBV28,TRBD1,TRBJ1-2,NA,CASSLGQGSYGYTF,TGTGCCAGCAGTTTAGGACAGGGTTCCTATGGCTACACCTTC
TRBV28,NA,TRBJ1-5,NA,CASSSHLTGDQPQHF,TGTGCCAGCAGTTCCCACCTTACCGGGGATCAGCCCCAGCATTTT
TRBV7-3,TRBD1,TRBJ1-6,NA,CASSSTGEIDSPLHF,TGTGCCAGCAGCTCGACAGGGGAAATAGATTCACCCCTCCACTTT
TRBV7-9,NA,TRBJ2-4,NA,CASSLASPIQYF,TGTGCCAGCAGCTTAGCTTCTCCCATTCAGTACTTC